The 25 T cell receptor beta chains below were found in one sample sequenced in a study of CD8 T cells in Susac syndrome. RNA in amounts of roughly 0.5 to 1 ug was reverse transcribed with random hexamers. TCRdb reprocessed the immunoSEQ multiplex PCR reads with MiXCR, giving one entry per CDR3 protein. The sample gives roughly 130,000 distinct CDR3 sequences, roughly 95% of which show up once; 0.11% is in the top ten. Sequences were obtained from CD4+ T cells from PBMCs. Receptors were obtained from a human donor with multiple sclerosis.

The rearrangement uses TRBV2 and TRBJ2-3; 7 positions match TRBD2. Germline V gives CDR1 SNHLY, CDR2 FYNNEI. The CDR3 length is 14 residues. Unmatched junction bases numbered 4, after V lost 6 bases and J lost 1 base. Written as DNA, the CDR3 is TGTGCCAGCAGGGTCACTAGCGGCACAGATACGCAGTATTTT. Protein product: CASRVTSGTDTQYF.

This sequence joins TRBV20-1 and TRBJ2-1, with TRBD2 as a possible D gene (5 bases). CDR3 size: 12 residues. In germline, CDR1 is DFQATT, CDR2 SNEGSKA (reference sequence). DNA of the CDR3: TGCACCGCCCGCGGAGGCCGTAATGAGCAGTTCTTC. Encoded protein: CTARGGRNEQFF.

This chain joins TRBV12-3 or TRBV12-4 and TRBJ1-1, with D unclear. Trimming pared 3 bases from V and 0 bases from J, leaving 5 bases between. The CDR3 is made up of 13 amino acids. The DNA of the CDR3 is TGTGCCAGCAGTTTTGCCATGAACACTGAAGCTTTCTTT. The encoded protein is CASSFAMNTEAFF.

This chain joins TRBV12-3 or TRBV12-4 and TRBJ2-4; 8 bases are a match to TRBD1. V lost 1 base and J lost 6; bases outside the gene matches: 5. The CDR3 consists of 15 residues. CDR3 sequence (DNA): TGTGCCAGCAGTTTAGGGCAGGGGGCGAGAAACATTCAGTACTTC. Protein sequence: CASSLGQGARNIQYF.

V usage is TRBV4-1 and J usage is TRBJ2-7; 7 bases fit TRBD2. Germline V gene sequence: CDR1 MGHRA, CDR2 YSYEKL. The V gene end was trimmed by 3 bases and the J gene end by 2 bases; junction bases not matched to a gene: 16. The length of the CDR3 is 18 residues. CDR3 in amino acids: CASSHDSLSGESPYEQYF. The CDR3 DNA is TGCGCCAGCAGCCATGATTCCCTGAGCGGGGAGTCTCCCTACGAGCAGTACTTC.

The chain combines TRBV7-8 with TRBJ2-7; maybe TRBD2 (6 bases). The V gene lost 5 bases and the J gene lost 0 bases, with 11 bases spanning the gap. From germline, CDR1 is SGHVS and CDR2 FQNEAQ. This CDR3 contains 14 residues. Written as DNA, the CDR3 is TGTGCCAGCAGCGTAACGGGAGCCTCCTACGAGCAGTACTTC. Translated, it gives CASSVTGASYEQYF.

The V gene is TRBV24-1, the J gene TRBJ1-5, with D tentatively TRBD1 (5 bases). V was cut by 5 bases and J by 4 bases, with 11 bases left in between. Germline CDR1 reads KGHDR; CDR2 reads SFDVKD. The CDR3 is 14 amino acids. The CDR3: CATSVSGGNQPQHF. The DNA of the CDR3 is TGTGCCACCAGTGTCTCCGGGGGTAATCAGCCCCAGCATTTT.

The chain is built from TRBV18 and TRBJ1-6; 9 bases match TRBD1. Germline V gene data show CDR1 as KGHSH and CDR2 as LQKENI. The CDR3 loop spans 18 amino acids. Trimming took 5 bases from V and 9 from J; bases not matched to a gene: 17. The CDR3 region is CASSSGQGLGQGSSPLHF. The CDR3 bases are TGTGCCAGCTCATCCGGACAGGGGCTTGGCCAGGGGAGTTCACCCCTCCACTTT.

The chain couples TRBV7-8 to TRBJ1-2, with D possibly TRBD1 on 5 matching bases. V was clipped by 4 bases and J by 2 bases, with 8 bases between them. Germline V gives CDR1 SGHVS, CDR2 FQNEAQ. The CDR3 has 13 amino acids. The CDR3 reads CASSSSGNYGYTF. As DNA, the CDR3 is TGTGCCAGCAGCTCATCAGGGAACTATGGCTACACCTTC.

The chain combines TRBV5-4 with TRBJ1-1, with TRBD1 identical over 7 bases. CDR1 is SGHNT and CDR2 is YYREEE in the germline V gene (reference sequence). The CDR3 is 13 residues long. V dropped 7 bases and J dropped 0; count of bases not matched to a gene: 3. The CDR3 nucleotides read TGTGCCAGCGGAACAGGGGTGAACACTGAAGCTTTCTTT. This translates into CASGTGVNTEAFF.

V usage is TRBV15 and J usage is TRBJ1-2, with 10 bases fitting TRBD1. V shed 3 bases, J shed 5 bases, and the junction held 9 bases outside the gene matches. CDR1 is LNHNV and CDR2 is YYDKDF in the germline V gene (reference sequence). The length of the CDR3 is 16 residues. CDR3 in amino acids: CATSRPPRQGAYGYTF. Here the CDR3 DNA reads TGTGCCACCAGCAGGCCTCCCAGACAGGGGGCATATGGCTACACCTTC.

The genes are TRBV7-2 and TRBJ2-7; 9 bases match TRBD1. The CDR3 length is 17 residues. Germline trimming cut 3 bases from V and 4 bases from J; bases unmatched to any gene: 13. Germline values: CDR1 SGHTA, CDR2 FQGNSA. CDR3 loop: CASSLGGQGASSYEQYF. DNA of the CDR3: TGTGCCAGCAGCTTGGGGGGACAGGGAGCTTCCTCTTACGAGCAGTACTTC. The full variable domain, completed using reference TRBV7-2 and TRBJ2-7, is GAGVSQSPSNKVTEKGKDVELRCDPISGHTALYWYRQSLGQGLEFLIYFQGNSAPDKSGLPSDRFSAERTGGSVSTLTIQRTQQEDSAVYLCASSLGGQGASSYEQYFGPGTRLTVT.

The J gene is TRBJ2-1, the V gene TRBV20-1; 12 nucleotides agree with TRBD2. After removal of 4 bases from V and 2 bases from J, the junction contained 3 bases not matched to a gene. The CDR3 is 15 amino acids. Germline V lookup: CDR1 DFQATT, CDR2 SNEGSKA (reference sequence). The CDR3 is CSATRLAGAYNEQFF. The CDR3, as DNA: TGCAGTGCTACCAGACTAGCGGGGGCCTACAATGAGCAGTTCTTC.

The J gene is TRBJ2-1, the V gene TRBV28; no clear D. Germline-derived CDR1 and CDR2 are MDHEN and SYDVKM. The CDR3 sequence is 15 residues long. V lost 6 bases to trimming and J lost 0 bases, with 12 bases between them. The CDR3 DNA is TGTGCCAGCAGACACCCCATTAGCTCCTACAATGAGCAGTTCTTC. It translates to CASRHPISSYNEQFF.

The genes are TRBV28 and TRBJ2-7, with 10 bases matching TRBD1. Trimming removed 8 bases from V and 4 bases from J; junction bases left unmatched: 5. The CDR3 totals 13 residues. CDR1 and CDR2 (germline): MDHEN, SYDVKM. The CDR3 protein is CASGTGVRYEQYF. The CDR3 bases are TGTGCCAGCGGGACAGGGGTCAGGTACGAGCAGTACTTC. The full variable domain, completed using reference TRBV28 and TRBJ2-7, is DVKVTQSSRYLVKRTGEKVFLECVQDMDHENMFWYRQDPGLGLRLIYFSYDVKMKEKGDIPEGYSVSREKKERFSLILESASTNQTSMYLCASGTGVRYEQYFGPGTRLTVT.

The chain carries TRBV9 and TRBJ2-2; 9 bases map to TRBD1. Germline V gives CDR1 SGDLS, CDR2 YYNGEE. V was pared by 3 bases and J by 6 bases, with 6 bases of the junction left unmatched. This CDR3 spans 15 amino acids. The CDR3 reads CASSGTGVGAGELFF. In nucleotides, the CDR3 is TGTGCCAGCAGCGGGACAGGGGTTGGCGCCGGGGAGCTGTTTTTT.

The CDR3 spells CASSKRGGQETQYF. Written as DNA, the CDR3 is TGTGCCAGCAGTAAGCGTGGTGGGCAAGAGACCCAGTACTTC. V usage is TRBV12-3 or TRBV12-4 and J usage is TRBJ2-5; D not resolved. The CDR3 is 14 residues long. Deletions cut 5 bases from V and 2 bases from J, with 12 bases between.

The V and J genes are TRBV2 and TRBJ2-7; 9 positions agree with TRBD1. Germline V gene sequence: CDR1 SNHLY, CDR2 FYNNEI. The CDR3 has 15 amino acids. V lost 5 bases, J lost 3 bases, and 8 bases stayed unmatched. The DNA of the CDR3 is TGTGCCAGCAGTTACGGGACAGGGAAGTTCTACGAGCAGTACTTC. Protein: CASSYGTGKFYEQYF.

The V call is TRBV7-2, the J call TRBJ2-3, with 8 bases that match TRBD1. Per germline, CDR1 SGHTA and CDR2 FQGNSA. CDR3 size: 13 residues. V was pared by 3 bases and J by 6 bases, with 2 bases of the junction left unmatched. CDR3 loop: CASSFRQGDTQYF. The DNA for the CDR3 is TGTGCCAGCAGCTTCAGACAGGGGGATACGCAGTATTTT.

This clonotype has a single count. The V gene is TRBV10-3, the J gene TRBJ1-3; TRBD1 is a possible D gene (5 bases). CDR1 is ENHRY, CDR2 SYGVKD, per germline. CDR3 size: 17 residues. Trimming removed 4 bases at V and 0 bases at J, with 16 bases between. CDR3 bases: TGTGCCATCAGTGCATCTGGGACCGGGATCTCTGGAAACACCATATATTTT. It is translated as CAISASGTGISGNTIYF.

The chain links TRBV19 to TRBJ2-1; perhaps TRBD1 as D (5 bases). The CDR3 has 15 amino acids. Germline V gives CDR1 LNHDA, CDR2 SQIVND (reference sequence). Trimming stripped 3 bases from V and 5 bases from J, with 14 bases between. The CDR3 region is CASSMSRVRNNEQFF. CDR3 bases: TGTGCCAGTAGTATGAGCAGGGTACGGAACAATGAGCAGTTCTTC.

The rearrangement uses TRBV12-3 or TRBV12-4 and TRBJ2-6; D ambiguous. With 3 bases removed from V and 0 bases from J, the gap between germline ends came to 6 bases. The CDR3 loop spans 15 amino acids. The CDR3 bases are TGTGCCAGCAGTTTTCAAGTCTCTGGGGCCAACGTCCTGACTTTC. Its protein product is CASSFQVSGANVLTF.

This chain uses TRBV29-1 with TRBJ2-1, with D hard to call. CDR3 length: 14 residues. V was pared by 0 bases and J by 3 bases, with 9 bases between. Germline-derived CDR1 and CDR2 are SQVTM and ANQGSEA. The CDR3 nucleotides read TGCAGCGTTGAAGACGGGCGGATCTACAATGAGCAGTTCTTC. Protein sequence: CSVEDGRIYNEQFF.

This sequence joins TRBV20-1 and TRBJ2-7; the D is unclear. The CDR3 totals 11 residues. Germline CDR1 is DFQATT and CDR2 is SNEGSKA (reference sequence). V was clipped by 3 bases and J by 6 bases, with 9 bases between them. CDR3 protein: CSARSGLEQYF. The CDR3 nucleotides are TGCAGTGCTAGGTCCGGCCTCGAGCAGTACTTC.

V and J are TRBV25-1 and TRBJ2-7; D is ambiguous. The CDR3 runs 12 residues. CDR1 and CDR2 (germline): MGHDK, SYGVNS. The germline V and J ends were trimmed by 5 bases and 7 bases, with 12 bases remaining between them. The CDR3 nucleotides are TGTGCCAGCAGTCTCCCCTTTGGAGAGCAGTACTTC. It yields the protein CASSLPFGEQYF.